The source of this TCR beta chain is a study of graft-versus-host responses after intestinal transplantation. Study at large: Anti-thymocyte globulin was used for induction in all recipients, who then took tacrolimus and steroids for roughly 3 years.

As to this clone: No antigen is known for it.

Sequencing was performed with immunoSEQ multiplex PCR; in TCRdb, only in-frame clones are kept and a portion is missing. The table includes about 71,000 clones, around 91% detected once. The V end lost 0 bases, the J end lost 2 bases, and 4 bases lay between the germline ends. Germline V gene data show CDR1 as SGHVS and CDR2 as FNYEAQ. The length of the CDR3 is 13 residues. This clonotype was obtained from a human donor who received an intestinal transplant. This sequence joins TRBV7-6 and TRBJ2-5; D not resolved. Here the sequenced sample was unstimulated CD8+ T cells sorted from spleen or lymph node cells, taken before intestinal transplant. CDR3 protein: CASSLAHQETQYF. DNA of the CDR3: TGTGCCAGCAGCTTAGCCCATCAAGAGACCCAGTACTTC.